This passage covers 13 T cell receptor beta chains from one sample sequenced in a study of ipilimumab plus nivolumab after autologous stem cell transplantation. TCRdb's copy holds only in-frame clones and misses some; the assay was immunoSEQ multiplex PCR. This table holds about 15,000 clones, less than 75% found once. Sample: PBMCs, taken in a trial of ipilimumab plus nivolumab as post-transplant consolidation. The receptors come from a male donor with diffuse large B-cell lymphoma.

This chain connects TRBV6-5 to TRBJ2-1, with TRBD1 matching 9 bases. V was pared by 2 bases and J by 5 bases, with 1 base of the junction left unmatched. Germline V CDR1 and CDR2: MNHEY, SVGAGI. The CDR3 has 14 amino acids. CDR3 sequence reads: CASSYGQGHNEQFF. The CDR3 DNA follows: TGTGCCAGCAGTTACGGACAGGGGCACAATGAGCAGTTCTTC.

V and J are TRBV29-1 and TRBJ1-1; D is unclear. CDR3 length: 13 residues. Germline V gives CDR1 SQVTM, CDR2 ANQGSEA. Trimming took 0 bases from V and 4 from J, leaving 9 bases between them. CDR3 residues: CSVEDLWGTEAFF. The CDR3 coding sequence is TGCAGCGTTGAAGATCTATGGGGCACTGAAGCTTTCTTT.

The table lists this clone with a count of one. The rearrangement links TRBV19 to TRBJ2-3, with D perhaps TRBD1 or TRBD2 (5 bases each). This CDR3 is built from 9 residues. Germline values: CDR1 LNHDA, CDR2 SQIVND (reference sequence). The germline V and J ends were trimmed by 10 bases and 11 bases, with 10 bases remaining between them. The DNA for the CDR3 is TGTGCCACCCGGGACGGGCAGTATTTT. Translating gives CATRDGQYF.

The chain employs TRBV5-1 and TRBJ1-1; D not certain. V was cut by 4 bases and J by 5 bases, with 12 bases left in between. The CDR3 extends over 13 amino acids. Germline V gives CDR1 SGHRS, CDR2 YFSETQ. The CDR3 loop is CASSTPGNTEAFF. As DNA, the CDR3 is TGCGCCAGCAGCACTCCCGGGAATACTGAAGCTTTCTTT.

The chain links TRBV6-1 to TRBJ2-7, with 7 bases matching TRBD2. Germline V CDR1 and CDR2: MNHNS, SASEGT. The V segment lost 4 bases and the J segment 3 bases; nucleotides outside the gene matches: 21. This CDR3 has 19 amino acids. CDR3 DNA: TGTGCCAGCAGTGCGTCGGGGAGGGTAGGTTATACCGGGAGCTACGAGCAGTACTTC. This translates into CASSASGRVGYTGSYEQYF.

The sample holds a few counts of this clone. The rearrangement joins TRBV7-9 to TRBJ2-1; D ambiguous. The V gene's germline CDR1 is SEHNR and CDR2 FQNEAQ (reference sequence). The CDR3 runs 15 residues. V dropped 5 bases and J dropped 0 bases, with 11 bases sitting between them. CDR3 in DNA: TGTGCCAGCAGCCAAGGGTGGAACTCCTACAATGAGCAGTTCTTC. This encodes CASSQGWNSYNEQFF.

V and J are TRBV4-2 and TRBJ1-6, with D uncertain. Germline loops: CDR1 LGHNA, CDR2 YNFKEQ. There are 15 residues in the CDR3. V gave up 0 bases and J gave up 9 bases, with 12 bases separating them. CDR3 coding DNA: TGTGCCAGCAGCCAAGATCCGGCGGGTGTTTCACCCCTCCACTTT. Protein product: CASSQDPAGVSPLHF.

This clone was seen a handful of times. This sequence joins TRBV6-1 and TRBJ2-1, with 9 nucleotides matching TRBD1. The CDR3 is made up of 13 amino acids. Germline V gene lookup returns CDR1 MNHNS and CDR2 SASEGT. The V segment lost 7 bases and the J segment 6 bases; nucleotides outside the gene matches: 4. The chain's CDR3 is CASTGTGLNEQFF. Written as DNA, the CDR3 is TGTGCCAGCACCGGGACAGGGCTCAATGAGCAGTTCTTC.

The chain links TRBV4-2 to TRBJ2-1; D might be TRBD1 (6 bases). Trimming removed 2 bases at V and 0 bases at J, with 8 bases between. The CDR3 is made up of 15 amino acids. CDR1 is LGHNA, CDR2 YNFKEQ, per germline. The CDR3 loop is CASSQTGSSYNEQFF. The DNA for the CDR3 is TGTGCCAGCAGCCAAACAGGGAGCTCCTACAATGAGCAGTTCTTC.

Notes on this clone: One end of the junction fails to match germline, which may point to a read error. The chain combines TRBV6-1 with TRBJ1-2, with 7 nucleotides matching TRBD1. The CDR3 spans 15 residues. Germline assignment: CDR1 MNHNS and CDR2 SASEGT. CDR3: CASSEAFIGGYSYTF. The CDR3 nucleotides are TGTGCCAGCAGTGAAGCGTTTATAGGGGGCTATAGCTACACCTTC.

In DNA, the CDR3 is TGTGCCAGCAGTTCGCAGACAGGGGTCGAGCAGTACTTC. Amino acids: CASSSQTGVEQYF. The chain has TRBV27 and TRBJ2-7, with TRBD1 matching over 8 bases. V was clipped by 4 bases and J by 6 bases; unmatched bases: 5. The CDR3 has 13 amino acids. CDR1 and CDR2 (germline): MNHEY, SMNVEV (reference sequence).

J is TRBJ2-1 and V is TRBV7-3, with D perhaps matching TRBD1 (5 bases). Germline V lookup: CDR1 SGHTA, CDR2 FQGTGA. The CDR3 is made up of 15 amino acids. The CDR3 reads CASKKDTSSYNEQFF. In DNA, the CDR3 is TGTGCTTCAAAGAAGGACACCTCGTCCTACAATGAGCAGTTCTTC.

The chain is built from TRBV6-6 and TRBJ1-2; D gene ambiguous. The germline V and J ends were trimmed by 8 bases and 3 bases, with 10 bases remaining between them. This CDR3 is built from 12 residues. CDR1 MNHNY and CDR2 SVGAGI come from the germline V gene (reference sequence). As DNA, the CDR3 is TGTGCCAGCGGGAAAATCGACTATGGCTACACCTTC. It yields the protein CASGKIDYGYTF.